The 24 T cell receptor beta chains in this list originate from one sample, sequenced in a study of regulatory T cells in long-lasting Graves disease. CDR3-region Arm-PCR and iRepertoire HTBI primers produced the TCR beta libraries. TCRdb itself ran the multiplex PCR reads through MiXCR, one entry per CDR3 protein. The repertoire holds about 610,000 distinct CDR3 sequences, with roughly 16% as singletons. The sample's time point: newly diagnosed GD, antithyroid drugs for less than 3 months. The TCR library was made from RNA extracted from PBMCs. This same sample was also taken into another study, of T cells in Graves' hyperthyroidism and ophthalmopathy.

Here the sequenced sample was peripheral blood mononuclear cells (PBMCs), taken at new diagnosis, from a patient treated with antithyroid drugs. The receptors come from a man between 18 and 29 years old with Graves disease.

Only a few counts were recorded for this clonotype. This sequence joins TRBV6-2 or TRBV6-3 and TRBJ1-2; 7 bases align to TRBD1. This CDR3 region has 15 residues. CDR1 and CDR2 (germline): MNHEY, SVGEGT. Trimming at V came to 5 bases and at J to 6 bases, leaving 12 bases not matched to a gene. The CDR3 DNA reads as TGTGCCAGCAGTGAACTATGGGACAGAGAAAATGGCTACACCTTC. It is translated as CASSELWDRENGYTF.

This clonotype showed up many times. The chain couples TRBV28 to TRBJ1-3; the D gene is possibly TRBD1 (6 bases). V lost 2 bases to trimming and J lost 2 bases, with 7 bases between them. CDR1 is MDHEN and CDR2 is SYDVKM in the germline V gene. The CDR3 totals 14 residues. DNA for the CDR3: TGTGCCAGCAGTTTACCAGGGGCTGGAAACACCATATATTTT. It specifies CASSLPGAGNTIYF. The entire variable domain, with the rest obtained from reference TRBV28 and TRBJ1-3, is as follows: DVKVTQSSRYLVKRTGEKVFLECVQDMDHENMFWYRQDPGLGLRLIYFSYDVKMKEKGDIPEGYSVSREKKERFSLILESASTNQTSMYLCASSLPGAGNTIYFGEGSWLTVV.

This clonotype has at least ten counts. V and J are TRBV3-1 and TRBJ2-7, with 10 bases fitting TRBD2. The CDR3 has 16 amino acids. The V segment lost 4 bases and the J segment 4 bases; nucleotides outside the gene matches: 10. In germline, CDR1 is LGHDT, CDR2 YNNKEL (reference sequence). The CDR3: CASSLEGTSGNYEQYF. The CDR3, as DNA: TGTGCCAGCAGCCTCGAGGGTACTAGCGGGAATTACGAGCAGTACTTC.

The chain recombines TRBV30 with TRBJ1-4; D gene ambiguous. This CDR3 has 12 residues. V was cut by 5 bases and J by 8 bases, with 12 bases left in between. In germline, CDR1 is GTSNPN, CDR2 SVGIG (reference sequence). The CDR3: CAWSGSPEKLFF. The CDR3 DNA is TGTGCCTGGTCGGGTAGCCCGGAAAAACTGTTTTTT.

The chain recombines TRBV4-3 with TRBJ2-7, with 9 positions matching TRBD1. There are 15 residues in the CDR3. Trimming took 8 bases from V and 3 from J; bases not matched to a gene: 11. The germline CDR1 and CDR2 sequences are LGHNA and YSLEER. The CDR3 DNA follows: TGCGCCAGCGACTTCGGGACAGGGTCCGTCTACGAGCAGTACTTC. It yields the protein CASDFGTGSVYEQYF.

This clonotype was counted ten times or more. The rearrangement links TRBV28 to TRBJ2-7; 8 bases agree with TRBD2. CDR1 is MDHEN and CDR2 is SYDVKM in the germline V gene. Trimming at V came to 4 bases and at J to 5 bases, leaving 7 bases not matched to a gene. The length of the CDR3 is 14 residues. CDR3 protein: CASSSGTSLNEQYF. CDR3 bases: TGTGCCAGCAGTTCCGGGACTAGTTTGAACGAGCAGTACTTC.

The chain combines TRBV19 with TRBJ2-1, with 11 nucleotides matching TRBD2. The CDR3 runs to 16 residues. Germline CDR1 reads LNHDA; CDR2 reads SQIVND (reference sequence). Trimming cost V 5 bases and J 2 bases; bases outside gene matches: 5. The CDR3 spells CASSVLAGGTYNEQFF. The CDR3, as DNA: TGTGCCAGTAGTGTCCTAGCGGGAGGAACCTACAATGAGCAGTTCTTC.

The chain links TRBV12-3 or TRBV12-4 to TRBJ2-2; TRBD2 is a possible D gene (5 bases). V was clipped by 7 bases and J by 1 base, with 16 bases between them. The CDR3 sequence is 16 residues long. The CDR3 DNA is TGTGCCAGCACCGACCCCCCTAGCAGGAACACCGGGGAGCTGTTTTTT. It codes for CASTDPPSRNTGELFF.

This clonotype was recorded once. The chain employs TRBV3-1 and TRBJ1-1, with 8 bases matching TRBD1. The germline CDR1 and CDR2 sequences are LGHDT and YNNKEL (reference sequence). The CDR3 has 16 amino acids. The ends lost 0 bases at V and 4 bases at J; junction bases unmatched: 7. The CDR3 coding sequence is TGTGCCAGCAGCCAAGATTGGACAGGGATGGGCACTGAAGCTTTCTTT. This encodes CASSQDWTGMGTEAFF.

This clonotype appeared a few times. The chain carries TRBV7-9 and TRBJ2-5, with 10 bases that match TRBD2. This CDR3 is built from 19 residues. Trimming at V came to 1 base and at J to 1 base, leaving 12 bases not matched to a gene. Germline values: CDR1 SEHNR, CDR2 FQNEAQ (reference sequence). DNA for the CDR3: TGTGCCAGCAGCTTAGTTATCCTCGTGTCTAGCGGGAGCCAAGAGACCCAGTACTTC. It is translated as CASSLVILVSSGSQETQYF.

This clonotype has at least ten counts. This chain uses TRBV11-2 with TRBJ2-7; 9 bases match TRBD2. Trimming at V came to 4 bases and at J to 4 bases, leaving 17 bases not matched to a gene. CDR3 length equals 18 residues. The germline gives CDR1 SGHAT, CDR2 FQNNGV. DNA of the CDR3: TGTGCCAGCAGCTCAACTCCGAGAAGGTCTAGCGGGACTTACGAGCAGTACTTC. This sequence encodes CASSSTPRRSSGTYEQYF.

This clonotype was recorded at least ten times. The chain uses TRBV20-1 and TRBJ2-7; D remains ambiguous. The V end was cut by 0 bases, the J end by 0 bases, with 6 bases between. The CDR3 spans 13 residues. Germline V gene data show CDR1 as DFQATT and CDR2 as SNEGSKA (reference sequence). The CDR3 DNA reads TGCAGTGCTAGAGAAGACCCCTCCTACGAGCAGTACTTC. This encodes CSAREDPSYEQYF.

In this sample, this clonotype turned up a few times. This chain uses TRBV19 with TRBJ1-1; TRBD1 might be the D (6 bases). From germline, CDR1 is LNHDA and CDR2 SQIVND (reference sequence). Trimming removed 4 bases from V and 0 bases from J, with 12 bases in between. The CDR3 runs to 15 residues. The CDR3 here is CASSTSGDMNTEAFF. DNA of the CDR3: TGTGCCAGTAGTACTTCAGGGGACATGAACACTGAAGCTTTCTTT.

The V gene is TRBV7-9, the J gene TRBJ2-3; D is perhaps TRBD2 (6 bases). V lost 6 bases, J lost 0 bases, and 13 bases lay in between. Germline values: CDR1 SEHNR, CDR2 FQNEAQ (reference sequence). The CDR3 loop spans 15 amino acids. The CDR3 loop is CASRIPGLSTDTQYF. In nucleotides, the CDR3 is TGTGCCAGCAGGATTCCGGGACTGAGCACAGATACGCAGTATTTT.

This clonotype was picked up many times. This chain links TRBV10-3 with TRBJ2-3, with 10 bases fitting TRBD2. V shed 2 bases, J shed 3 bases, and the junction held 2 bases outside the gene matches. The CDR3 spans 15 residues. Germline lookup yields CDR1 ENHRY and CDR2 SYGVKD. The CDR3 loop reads CAISERSGRTDTQYF. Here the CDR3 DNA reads TGTGCCATCAGTGAGCGTAGCGGGAGGACAGATACGCAGTATTTT.

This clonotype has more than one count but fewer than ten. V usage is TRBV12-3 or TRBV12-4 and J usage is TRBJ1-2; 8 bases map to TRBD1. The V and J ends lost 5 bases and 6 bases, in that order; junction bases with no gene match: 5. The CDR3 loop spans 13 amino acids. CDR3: CASSPSTGDGYTF. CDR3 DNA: TGTGCCAGCAGTCCGTCGACAGGGGATGGCTACACCTTC.

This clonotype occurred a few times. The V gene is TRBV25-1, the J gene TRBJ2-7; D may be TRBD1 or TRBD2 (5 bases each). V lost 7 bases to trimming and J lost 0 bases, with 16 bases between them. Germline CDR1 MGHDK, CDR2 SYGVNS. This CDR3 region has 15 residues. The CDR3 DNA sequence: TGTGCCAGCACCCCGCCGGGACCCAGCTCCTACGAGCAGTACTTC. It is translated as CASTPPGPSSYEQYF.

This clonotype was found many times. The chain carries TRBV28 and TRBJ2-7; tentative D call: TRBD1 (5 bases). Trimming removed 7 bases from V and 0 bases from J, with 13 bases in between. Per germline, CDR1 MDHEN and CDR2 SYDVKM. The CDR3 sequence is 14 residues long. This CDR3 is CASMGPESSYEQYF. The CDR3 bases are TGTGCCAGCATGGGGCCCGAAAGCTCCTACGAGCAGTACTTC.

The CDR3 DNA sequence: TGTGCTAGTGGTTTGTTCCGCAATCAGCCCCAGCATTTT. This sequence encodes CASGLFRNQPQHF. The chain uses TRBV12-5 and TRBJ1-5; no clear D. CDR1 LGHNT and CDR2 FRNRAP come from the germline V gene. This CDR3 spans 13 amino acids. V was clipped by 2 bases and J by 2 bases, with 4 bases between them.

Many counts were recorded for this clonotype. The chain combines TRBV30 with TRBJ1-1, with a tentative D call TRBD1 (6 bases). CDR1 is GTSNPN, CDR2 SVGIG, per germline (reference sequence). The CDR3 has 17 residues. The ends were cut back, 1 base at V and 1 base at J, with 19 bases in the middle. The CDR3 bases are TGTGCCTGGAGTGGGGGGAAGAAGGGGGTGGGGAACACTGAAGCTTTCTTT. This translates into CAWSGGKKGVGNTEAFF.

The DNA for the CDR3 is TGTGCCAGCAGGGCGGGAGGGCCGGTGGTGGATACGCAGTATTTT. As protein: CASRAGGPVVDTQYF. The genes are TRBV7-9 and TRBJ2-3, with 9 nucleotides matching TRBD2. The CDR3 sequence is 15 residues long. J was trimmed by 6 bases and V by 6 bases; bases with no gene match: 10. Germline lookup yields CDR1 SEHNR and CDR2 FQNEAQ (reference sequence).

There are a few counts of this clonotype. CDR3 nucleotide sequence: TGTGCCAGCAGCCCCAAAAGGGGACAGGGGTACACCGGGGAGCTGTTTTTT. It codes for CASSPKRGQGYTGELFF. V is TRBV14 and J is TRBJ2-2; 10 bases agree with TRBD1. This CDR3 is 17 amino acids long. The ends lost 4 bases at V and 3 bases at J; junction bases unmatched: 8. The germline V gene encodes CDR1 SGHDN and CDR2 FVKESK. Looking up the rest from reference TRBV14 and TRBJ2-2 gives the full variable domain: EAGVTQFPSHSVIEKGQTVTLRCDPISGHDNLYWYRRVMGKEIKFLLHFVKESKQDESGMPNNRFLAERTGGTYSTLKVQPAELEDSGVYFCASSPKRGQGYTGELFFGEGSRLTVL.

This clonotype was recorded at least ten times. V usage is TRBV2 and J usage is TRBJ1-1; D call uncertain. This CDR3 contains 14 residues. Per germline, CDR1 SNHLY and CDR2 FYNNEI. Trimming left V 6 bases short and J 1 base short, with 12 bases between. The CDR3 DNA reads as TGTGCCAGCAGGGAGACGAACCAGAACACTGAAGCTTTCTTT. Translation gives CASRETNQNTEAFF. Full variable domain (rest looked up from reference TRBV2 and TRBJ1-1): EPEVTQTPSHQVTQMGQEVILRCVPISNHLYFYWYRQILGQKVEFLVSFYNNEISEKSEIFDDQFSVERPDGSNFTLKIRSTKLEDSAMYFCASRETNQNTEAFFGQGTRLTVV.

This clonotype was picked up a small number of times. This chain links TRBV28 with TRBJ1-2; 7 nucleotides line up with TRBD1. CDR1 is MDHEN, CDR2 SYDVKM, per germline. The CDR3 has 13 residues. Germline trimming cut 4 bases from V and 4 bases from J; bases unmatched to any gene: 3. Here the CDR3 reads CASSWDSFYGYTF. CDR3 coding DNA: TGTGCCAGCAGTTGGGACAGCTTCTATGGCTACACCTTC.